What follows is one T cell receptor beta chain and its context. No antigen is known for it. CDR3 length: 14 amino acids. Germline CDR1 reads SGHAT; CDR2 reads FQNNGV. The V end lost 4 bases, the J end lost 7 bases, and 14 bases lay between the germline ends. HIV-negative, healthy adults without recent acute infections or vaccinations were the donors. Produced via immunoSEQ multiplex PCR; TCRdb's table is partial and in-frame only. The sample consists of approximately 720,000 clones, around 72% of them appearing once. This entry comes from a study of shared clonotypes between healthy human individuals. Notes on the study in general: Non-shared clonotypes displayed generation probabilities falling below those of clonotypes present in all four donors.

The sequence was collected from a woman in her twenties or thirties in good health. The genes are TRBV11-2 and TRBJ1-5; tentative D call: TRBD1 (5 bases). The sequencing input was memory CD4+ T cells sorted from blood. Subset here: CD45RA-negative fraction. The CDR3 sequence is CASSSGTWRQPQHF. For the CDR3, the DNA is TGTGCCAGCAGCTCAGGGACTTGGAGACAGCCCCAGCATTTT.